The sequence of this T cell receptor beta chain was determined in a study of T cell changes during pregnancy in multiple sclerosis. This clone is a singleton in its sample. Produced via immunoSEQ multiplex PCR; TCRdb's table is partial and in-frame only. Of roughly 79,000 clones listed, 93% were seen once; the top ten hold about 0.69%. V was clipped by 0 bases and J by 5 bases, with 14 bases between them. The CDR3 runs 15 residues. Germline-derived CDR1 and CDR2 are SGDLS and YYNGEE. The source of this sequence is a female donor in good health, enrolled as a control in a pregnancy study. The starting material was peripheral blood, obtained in the second trimester of pregnancy. The chain employs TRBV9 and TRBJ2-5; perhaps TRBD2 as D (5 bases). CDR3 protein: CASSVAGQEEETQYF. CDR3 bases: TGTGCCAGCAGCGTAGCCGGCCAGGAGGAGGAGACCCAGTACTTC.